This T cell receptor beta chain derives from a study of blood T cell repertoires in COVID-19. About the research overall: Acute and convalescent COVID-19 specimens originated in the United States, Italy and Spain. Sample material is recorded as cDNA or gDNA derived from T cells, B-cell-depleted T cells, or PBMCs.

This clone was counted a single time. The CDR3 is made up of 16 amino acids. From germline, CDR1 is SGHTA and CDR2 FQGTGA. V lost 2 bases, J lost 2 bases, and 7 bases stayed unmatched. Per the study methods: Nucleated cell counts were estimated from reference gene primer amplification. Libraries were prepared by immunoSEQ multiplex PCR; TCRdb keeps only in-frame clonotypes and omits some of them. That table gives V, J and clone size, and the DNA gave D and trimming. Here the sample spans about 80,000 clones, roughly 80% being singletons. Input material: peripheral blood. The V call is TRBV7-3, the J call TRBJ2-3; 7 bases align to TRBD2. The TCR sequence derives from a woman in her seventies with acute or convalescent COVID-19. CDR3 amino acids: CASSLDPAGVTDTQYF. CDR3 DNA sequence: TGTGCCAGCAGCTTAGATCCTGCGGGAGTCACAGATACGCAGTATTTT.